These 16 T cell receptor beta chains share one sample of origin, sequenced in a study of T cell responses to AZD1222 COVID-19 vaccine. The method was immunoSEQ multiplex PCR; TCRdb's version includes in-frame clones alone and lacks a portion of them. Of about 140,000 clones listed, about 90% are singletons. The material was peripheral blood, obtained 28 days after the second dose of the MenACWY control vaccine. The receptor set was obtained from an adult who received the MenACWY meningococcal vaccine as a control.

This clone appeared a single time. This chain uses TRBV6-2 or TRBV6-3 with TRBJ2-3; D uncertain. From germline, CDR1 is MNHEY and CDR2 SVGEGT. The CDR3 extends over 15 amino acids. The V and J ends lost 5 bases and 6 bases respectively, with 18 bases between them. In DNA, the CDR3 is TGTGCCAGCAGTCCGACCCCATCGGTCTGGGATACGCAGTATTTT. Amino acids: CASSPTPSVWDTQYF.

J is TRBJ2-4 and V is TRBV4-3; 11 bases agree with TRBD1. Losses at the gene ends were 0 bases for V and 8 bases for J; bases not matched to a gene: 18. Germline V CDR1 and CDR2: LGHNA, YSLEER. The CDR3 sequence is 20 residues long. Here the CDR3 DNA reads TGCGCCAGCAGCCAAGACTCAAGGCCGGGACAGGGGGGTCTAGCGGACATTCAGTACTTC. Its protein is CASSQDSRPGQGGLADIQYF.

The chain combines TRBV6-2 or TRBV6-3 with TRBJ2-7; TRBD2 agrees at 8 bases. The trim removed 6 bases at V and 0 bases at J, leaving 4 bases unmatched. The germline V gene encodes CDR1 MNHEY and CDR2 SVGEGT. There are 14 residues in the CDR3. CDR3 bases: TGTGCCAGCAGCAATAGCGGGGCCTCCTACGAGCAGTACTTC. Amino acid sequence: CASSNSGASYEQYF.

This chain links TRBV6-2 or TRBV6-3 with TRBJ2-1; TRBD2 agrees at 15 bases. Trimming at V came to 5 bases and at J to 8 bases, leaving 4 bases not matched to a gene. Per germline, CDR1 MNHEY and CDR2 SVGEGT. The CDR3 consists of 15 residues. The CDR3 DNA is TGTGCCAGCAGTCCAGGACTAGCGGGAGGGTATGAGCAGTTCTTC. Its translation is CASSPGLAGGYEQFF.

The CDR3 here is CASSQGGFGNEQFF. The CDR3 DNA sequence: TGTGCCAGCAGTCAGGGGGGGTTTGGCAATGAGCAGTTCTTC. The chain uses TRBV28 and TRBJ2-1; either TRBD1 or TRBD2 may supply D (7 bases each). V shed 5 bases and J shed 6 bases, with 14 bases lying between them. In germline, CDR1 is MDHEN, CDR2 SYDVKM. CDR3 size: 14 residues.

The chain carries TRBV7-8 and TRBJ1-1; TRBD1 matches at 8 bases. Looked up from germline, CDR1 is SGHVS and CDR2 is FQNEAQ. Trimming took 0 bases from V and 0 from J; bases not matched to a gene: 12. This CDR3 contains 19 residues. CDR3: CASSLAPRTGTILNTEAFF. DNA of the CDR3: TGTGCCAGCAGCTTAGCGCCCCGGACAGGGACCATCCTGAACACTGAAGCTTTCTTT.

In its sample, this clone was seen once. The chain uses TRBV28 and TRBJ2-7; D may be TRBD1 (6 bases). The CDR3 has 13 residues. The germline V gene encodes CDR1 MDHEN and CDR2 SYDVKM. Trimming stripped 5 bases from V and 3 bases from J, with 11 bases between. CDR3 nucleotide sequence: TGTGCCAGCAGTCCTACAGGGATCTACGAGCAGTACTTC. Amino acids: CASSPTGIYEQYF.

V and J are TRBV6-5 and TRBJ2-7; D gene ambiguous. The CDR3 totals 13 residues. The germline V and J ends were trimmed by 0 bases and 1 base, with 4 bases remaining between them. From germline, CDR1 is MNHEY and CDR2 SVGAGI. CDR3 bases: TGTGCCAGCAGTTACTCAGGGTCCTACGAGCAGTACTTC. Protein sequence: CASSYSGSYEQYF.

This clone was recorded only once. This chain connects TRBV4-1 to TRBJ1-1; 10 bases map to TRBD1. CDR1 is MGHRA, CDR2 YSYEKL, per germline. Trimming at V came to 1 base and at J to 6 bases, leaving 5 bases not matched to a gene. This CDR3 has 15 amino acids. The CDR3 bases are TGCGCCAGCAGCCAAGCGGGACAGGGGAAGTCTGAAGCTTTCTTT. Amino acids: CASSQAGQGKSEAFF.

In its sample, this clone was seen a few times. The J gene is TRBJ2-5, the V gene TRBV7-9; D is perhaps TRBD1 (6 bases). V was cut by 5 bases and J by 3 bases, with 13 bases left in between. Per germline, CDR1 SEHNR and CDR2 FQNEAQ (reference sequence). The CDR3 is made up of 14 amino acids. In nucleotides, the CDR3 is TGTGCCAGCAGCGGAGCGTCAGGGGAAGAGACCCAGTACTTC. Translating gives CASSGASGEETQYF.

J is TRBJ1-4 and V is TRBV19, with TRBD1 identical over 11 bases. The ends lost 4 bases at V and 8 bases at J; junction bases unmatched: 3. This CDR3 region has 14 residues. Germline CDR1 LNHDA, CDR2 SQIVND (reference sequence). DNA of the CDR3: TGTGCCAGTAGTAGGGGACAGGGGGGCGAAAAACTGTTTTTT. Its translation is CASSRGQGGEKLFF.

This chain joins TRBV7-3 and TRBJ2-5; D uncertain. The V gene's germline CDR1 is SGHTA and CDR2 FQGTGA. The V gene lost 2 bases and the J gene lost 5 bases, with 9 bases spanning the gap. The CDR3 extends over 13 amino acids. The CDR3 DNA is TGTGCCAGCAGCTTATCTGGCGTGGAGACCCAGTACTTC. Translation gives CASSLSGVETQYF.

The chain combines TRBV18 with TRBJ2-7; perhaps TRBD1 as D (5 bases). The CDR3 runs 12 residues. Trimming shortened V by 5 bases and J by 5 bases, and 10 bases separated the two germline ends. CDR1 is KGHSH and CDR2 is LQKENI in the germline V gene. The CDR3 region has the DNA TGTGCCAGCTCAACCGACAGTAACGAGCAGTACTTC. It translates to CASSTDSNEQYF.

The chain uses TRBV7-9 and TRBJ1-2; D is unresolved. Looked up from germline, CDR1 is SEHNR and CDR2 is FQNEAQ (reference sequence). Trimming shortened V by 0 bases and J by 9 bases, and 5 bases separated the two germline ends. The CDR3 extends over 11 amino acids. CDR3 residues: CASSLARSYTF. CDR3 DNA sequence: TGTGCCAGCAGCTTAGCCCGAAGCTACACCTTC.

The chain links TRBV9 to TRBJ2-1, with a tentative D call TRBD2 (5 bases). V lost 2 bases and J 8 bases, leaving 11 bases between the germline ends. The CDR3 is 13 residues long. CDR1 SGDLS and CDR2 YYNGEE come from the germline V gene. The CDR3 nucleotides are TGTGCCAGCAGCGTCGGGCTAGCCCATGAGCAGTTCTTC. Translated, it gives CASSVGLAHEQFF.

This sequence joins TRBV19 and TRBJ2-2; possibly TRBD2 for D (6 bases). The V end was cut by 4 bases, the J end by 4 bases, with 13 bases between. Looked up from germline, CDR1 is LNHDA and CDR2 is SQIVND (reference sequence). The CDR3 covers 15 residues. This CDR3 is CASSTPSDGTGELFF. CDR3 sequence (DNA): TGTGCCAGTAGTACACCTAGCGATGGCACCGGGGAGCTGTTTTTT.